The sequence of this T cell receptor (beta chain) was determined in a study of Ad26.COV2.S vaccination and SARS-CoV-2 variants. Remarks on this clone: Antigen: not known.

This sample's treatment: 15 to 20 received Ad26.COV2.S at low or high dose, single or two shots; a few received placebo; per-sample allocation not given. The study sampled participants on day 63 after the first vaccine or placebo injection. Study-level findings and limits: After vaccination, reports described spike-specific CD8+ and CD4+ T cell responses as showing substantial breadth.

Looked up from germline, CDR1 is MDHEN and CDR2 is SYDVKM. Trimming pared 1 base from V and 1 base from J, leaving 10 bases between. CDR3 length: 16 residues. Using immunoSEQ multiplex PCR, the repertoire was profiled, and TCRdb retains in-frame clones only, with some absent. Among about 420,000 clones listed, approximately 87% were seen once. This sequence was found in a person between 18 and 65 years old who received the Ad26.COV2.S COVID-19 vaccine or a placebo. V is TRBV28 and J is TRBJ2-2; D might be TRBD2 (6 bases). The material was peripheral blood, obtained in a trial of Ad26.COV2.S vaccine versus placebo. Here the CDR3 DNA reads TGTGCCAGCAGTTTATTTGGGCGGGGGAACACCGGGGAGCTGTTTTTT. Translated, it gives CASSLFGRGNTGELFF.